The TCR beta chain under discussion was sequenced for a study of STAT5B mutations in CD4+ large granular lymphocyte leukemia. Findings and caveats of the study: 8/27 top patient clones versus 2/35 control clones were TRBV06-family. Data were not HLA-matched across samples.

Assay used: immunoSEQ multiplex PCR; TCRdb lists only in-frame clones, some missing. Of roughly 38,000 clones listed, about 81% are singletons. Trimming removed 6 bases from V and 5 bases from J, with 29 bases in between. There are 18 residues in the CDR3. Germline assignment: CDR1 SNHLY and CDR2 FYNNEI. A remark on this clone: The antigen is not known.

The sequence derives from a human donor in good health. V is TRBV2 and J is TRBJ2-7; D is perhaps TRBD1 (6 bases). Source material: CD4+ T cells from blood buffy coats. Written as DNA, the CDR3 is TGTGCCAGCAGACAGGGCCGTTTACCTAGAAGGGGTTGGAACGAGCAGTACTTC. Its protein product is CASRQGRLPRRGWNEQYF.